The sequence of this T cell receptor beta chain was determined in a study of blood T cell repertoires in COVID-19 (dated by TCRdb to 2019 to 2021). In terms of the full investigation: The collaborator samples originated in the United States, Italy and Spain and spanned the acute and convalescent phases of COVID-19. Deeply sampled blood TCRbeta repertoires from subjects exposed to, actively infected with, or recovered from COVID-19 were included in the dataset. Where HLA class I and class II types were available, the types were taken from metadata supplied by the sample provider, not from assay-based typing. Samples came from the ongoing ImmuneRACE study (first 160 participants) plus 1,254 subjects from 6 global collaborators. A freely available public database, intended as a resource for researchers studying the immune response to SARS-CoV-2, is where the repertoires were released. Nearly every sample came with metadata listing a de-identified subject ID, COVID-19 status, age in years and sex. The prospective study material was composed of cDNA or gDNA derived from T cells, B-cell-depleted T cells, or PBMCs. The research as a whole found: Clinical and demographic metadata were provided uncurated, with the amount varying by source and participant.

Collaborating institutions collected whole blood in K2EDTA tubes following their own protocols. Collaborator samples were shipped for TCRbeta analysis as frozen whole blood, isolated PBMCs, or DNA extracted from either sample type. TCRbeta CDR3 regions were amplified from genomic DNA by means of the immunoSEQ Assay, a bias-controlled multiplex PCR. The published analysis was carried out like this. Nucleated cell counts per sample were estimated from amplification of reference gene primers within the assay. To quantify the absolute abundance of each unique TCRbeta CDR3 rearrangement, sequence reads were collapsed and filtered. For each sample, productive Simpson clonality was calculated as the square root of Simpson's diversity index across productive rearrangements. TCRdb holds this immuneACCESS table with in-frame rearrangements only. Some clones are missing; in checked studies, unresolved V genes explain under half, and the rest has no known cause. Clone size and V and J calls were adopted from that table, with D and trimming inferred from the DNA. This sample gives about 70,000 clones in total; around 92% of them show up just once. The ten most abundant clones make up roughly 1.5% of the sample.

Turning to this clone: Its antigen has not been determined. It has no much larger one-base neighbor in the sample; base qualities were not kept.

The CDR3 runs 15 amino acids, cysteine and phenylalanine included. Solely the CDR3 DNA is kept, with 45 bases framed from the first base. The CDR1 and CDR2 encoded by the germline V gene are SGHTA and FQGNSA. V drops 5 bases and J drops 1 base, leaving 11 bases in between. The sequence was obtained from a man aged 55 to 69 with acute or convalescent COVID-19. In this chain, TRBV7-2 is recombined with TRBJ1-4; TRBD1 might be the D gene, on 6 matching bases. The sample taken for sequencing was peripheral blood. The nucleotide sequence reads TGTGCCAGCAGCAACAGGGCCGAAACTAATGAAAAACTGTTTTTT. This yields the protein CASSNRAETNEKLFF.